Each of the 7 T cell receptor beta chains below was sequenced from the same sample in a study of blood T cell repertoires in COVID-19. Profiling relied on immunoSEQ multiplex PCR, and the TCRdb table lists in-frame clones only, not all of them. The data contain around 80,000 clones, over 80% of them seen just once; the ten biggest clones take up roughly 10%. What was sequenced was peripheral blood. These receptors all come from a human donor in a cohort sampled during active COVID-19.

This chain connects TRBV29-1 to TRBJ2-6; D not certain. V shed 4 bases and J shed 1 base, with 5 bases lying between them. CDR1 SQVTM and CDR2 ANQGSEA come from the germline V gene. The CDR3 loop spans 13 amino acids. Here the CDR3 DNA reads TGCAGCGTTGCACAGTCTGGGGCCAACGTCCTGACTTTC. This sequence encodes CSVAQSGANVLTF.

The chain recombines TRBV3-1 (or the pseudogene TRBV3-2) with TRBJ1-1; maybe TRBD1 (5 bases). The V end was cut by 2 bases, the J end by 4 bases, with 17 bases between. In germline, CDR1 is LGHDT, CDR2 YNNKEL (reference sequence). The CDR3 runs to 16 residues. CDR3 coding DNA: TGTGCCAGCAGCCAAAATCGGGCTTCCGGGGGCACTGAAGCTTTCTTT. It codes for CASSQNRASGGTEAFF.

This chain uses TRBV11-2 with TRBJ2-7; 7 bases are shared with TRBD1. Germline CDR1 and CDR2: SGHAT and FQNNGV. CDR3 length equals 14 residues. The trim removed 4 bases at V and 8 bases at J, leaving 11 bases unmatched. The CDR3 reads CASSYPGTEVKQYF. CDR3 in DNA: TGTGCCAGCAGCTACCCCGGGACAGAGGTAAAGCAGTACTTC.

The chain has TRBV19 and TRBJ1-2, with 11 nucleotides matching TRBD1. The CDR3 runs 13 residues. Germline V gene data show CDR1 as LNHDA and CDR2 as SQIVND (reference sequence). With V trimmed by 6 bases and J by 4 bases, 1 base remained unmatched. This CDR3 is CASRGQGGYGYTF. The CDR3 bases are TGTGCCAGTAGGGGACAGGGGGGCTATGGCTACACCTTC.

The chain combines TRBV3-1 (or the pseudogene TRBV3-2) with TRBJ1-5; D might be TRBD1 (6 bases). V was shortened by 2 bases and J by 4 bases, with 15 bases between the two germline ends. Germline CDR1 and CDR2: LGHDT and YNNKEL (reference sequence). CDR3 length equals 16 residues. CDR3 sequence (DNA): TGTGCCAGCAGCCAACGGTCTCAAGGGGGAAATCAGCCCCAGCATTTT. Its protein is CASSQRSQGGNQPQHF.

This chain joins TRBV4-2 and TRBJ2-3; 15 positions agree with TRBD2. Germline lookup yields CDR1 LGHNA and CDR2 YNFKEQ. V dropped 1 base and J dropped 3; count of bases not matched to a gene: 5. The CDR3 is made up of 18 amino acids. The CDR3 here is CASSQGTSGGAATDTQYF. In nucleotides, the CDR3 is TGTGCCAGCAGCCAAGGGACTAGCGGGGGGGCGGCGACAGATACGCAGTATTTT.

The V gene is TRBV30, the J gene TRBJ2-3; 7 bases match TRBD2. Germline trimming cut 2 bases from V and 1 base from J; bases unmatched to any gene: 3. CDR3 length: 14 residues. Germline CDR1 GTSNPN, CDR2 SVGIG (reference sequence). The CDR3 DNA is TGTGCCTGGAGTAGCGGGGCCCGCACAGATACGCAGTATTTT. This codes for CAWSSGARTDTQYF.